This T cell receptor (beta chain) appears in the sequencing data of a study of OX40 agonist ivuxolimab in advanced cancers. The wider study: Dosing consisted of intravenous ivuxolimab at 0.01 to 10 mg/kg every 2 weeks.

Regarding the study as a whole: Blood T cells, both CD4+ and CD8+, expanded clonally by week 6 at 0.1 to 3.0 mg/kg. The mean number of expanded clones was higher in CD8+ T cells than in CD4+.

The CDR3 covers 13 residues. Germline CDR1 and CDR2: MNHEY and SVGAGI. V was cut by 2 bases and J by 5 bases, with 10 bases left in between. As concerns this clone: Its antigen is still unknown.

Clones were sequenced by immunoSEQ multiplex PCR, and TCRdb holds only the in-frame ones, with some missing. Of some 66,000 clones listed, 85% are singletons. This TCR was sampled from an adult with an advanced solid tumor such as melanoma, head and neck, liver or kidney cancer. This chain connects TRBV6-5 to TRBJ2-7; D is uncertain. The sample here was CD4+ or CD8+ T cells sorted from blood, taken in a trial of the OX40 agonist ivuxolimab. CDR3 nucleotides: TGTGCCAGCAGTTACACCCGGGCCCACGAGCAGTACTTC. As protein: CASSYTRAHEQYF.